The 29 T cell receptor beta chains below all came from one sample that was sequenced in a study of response to subunit inactivated influenza vaccine. TCRdb redid the calling of the RT-PCR reads with MiXCR, one entry per CDR3 protein. The sample carries 600,000 to 850,000 distinct CDR3 sequences, 12% to 15% recorded once. The specimen was PBMCs from blood, collected 14 days before vaccination. Receptors were obtained from a man aged 50 to 59 who received an inactivated influenza vaccine.

This clonotype was detected a few times. The V gene is TRBV4-1, the J gene TRBJ2-5; TRBD1 aligns across 9 bases. Per germline, CDR1 MGHRA and CDR2 YSYEKL. V lost 0 bases to trimming and J lost 1 base; unmatched junction nucleotides: 9. The CDR3 totals 18 residues. The CDR3 DNA is TGCGCCAGCAGCCAAGACGTTACAGGGGGCGGTGTCCAAGAGACCCAGTACTTC. It codes for CASSQDVTGGGVQETQYF.

This clonotype was picked up a small number of times. CDR3: CASSSRRVAFYEQYF. In DNA, the CDR3 is TGTGCCAGCAGCTCTCGGCGGGTCGCCTTTTACGAGCAGTACTTC. The chain employs TRBV3-1 and TRBJ2-7; perhaps TRBD2 as D (5 bases). The V gene lost 5 bases and the J gene lost 4 bases, with 18 bases spanning the gap. This CDR3 has 15 amino acids. Germline V lookup: CDR1 LGHDT, CDR2 YNNKEL (reference sequence).

The sample holds many counts of this clonotype. V and J are TRBV7-2 and TRBJ2-1; 12 bases align to TRBD2. With 6 bases clipped from V and 4 bases from J, the junction kept 4 bases outside the gene matches. CDR3 size: 15 residues. Germline V lookup: CDR1 SGHTA, CDR2 FQGNSA. CDR3 sequence reads: CASRDGTSGYNEQFF. In nucleotides, the CDR3 is TGTGCCAGCAGGGACGGGACTAGCGGGTACAATGAGCAGTTCTTC.

The chain employs TRBV6-2 or TRBV6-3 and TRBJ2-6, with D possibly being TRBD1 or TRBD2 (6 bases each). Germline V gene data show CDR1 as MNHEY and CDR2 as SVGEGT. The V gene lost 0 bases and the J gene lost 4 bases, with 10 bases spanning the gap. The CDR3 is made up of 16 amino acids. CDR3 DNA sequence: TGTGCCAGCAGTTACTCGTCGGGGGCCGGGGCCAACGTCCTGACTTTC. Translating gives CASSYSSGAGANVLTF.

This clonotype showed up just a few times. The V gene is TRBV29-1, the J gene TRBJ2-7, with 10 bases matching TRBD2. The germline gives CDR1 SQVTM, CDR2 ANQGSEA. The CDR3 covers 14 residues. Trimming removed 3 bases from V and 5 bases from J; junction bases left unmatched: 7. The DNA of the CDR3 is TGCAGCGTTGATCTAGCGGGAGTTGGTAACGAGCAGTACTTC. It is translated as CSVDLAGVGNEQYF.

The table lists this clonotype with many counts. The CDR3 nucleotides are TGTGCCAGCAGCCAAGATGGGCCAGGGAGCGAGCAGTACTTC. Protein product: CASSQDGPGSEQYF. The chain uses TRBV14 and TRBJ2-7; D could derive from TRBD1 or TRBD2 (5 bases each). The germline V and J ends were trimmed by 0 bases and 6 bases, with 12 bases remaining between them. This CDR3 is built from 14 residues. From germline, CDR1 is SGHDN and CDR2 FVKESK. The full variable domain, rest sourced from reference TRBV14 and TRBJ2-7, is EAGVTQFPSHSVIEKGQTVTLRCDPISGHDNLYWYRRVMGKEIKFLLHFVKESKQDESGMPNNRFLAERTGGTYSTLKVQPAELEDSGVYFCASSQDGPGSEQYFGPGTRLTVT.

This clonotype has a count of ten or more. The chain employs TRBV10-3 and TRBJ2-2; D call uncertain. The CDR3 is made up of 15 amino acids. Germline CDR1 reads ENHRY; CDR2 reads SYGVKD. Trimming left V 5 bases short and J 1 base short, with 11 bases between. In nucleotides, the CDR3 is TGTGCCATCAGTCTCGGGCAGCAGAACACCGGGGAGCTGTTTTTT. Amino acids: CAISLGQQNTGELFF.

In this sample, this clonotype turned up a few times. V is TRBV20-1 and J is TRBJ2-1, with a weak D call TRBD1 (6 bases). V was pared by 0 bases and J by 2 bases, with 14 bases between. The CDR3 contains 16 residues. Germline lookup yields CDR1 DFQATT and CDR2 SNEGSKA (reference sequence). The CDR3 region is CSARDNRGITYNEQFF. The CDR3 region has the DNA TGCAGTGCTAGAGATAATAGGGGGATAACCTACAATGAGCAGTTCTTC.

The table lists this clonotype with a few counts. The V gene is TRBV4-2, the J gene TRBJ2-3, with D possibly being TRBD1 or TRBD2 (5 bases each). Germline CDR1 LGHNA, CDR2 YNFKEQ. This CDR3 comprises 13 residues. V was pared by 7 bases and J by 5 bases, with 13 bases between. This chain's CDR3 is CASTDPGGDTQYF. For the CDR3, the DNA is TGTGCCAGCACCGACCCTGGGGGAGATACGCAGTATTTT.

The chain couples TRBV5-1 to TRBJ1-4; the D gene is possibly TRBD1 (5 bases). Germline loops: CDR1 SGHRS, CDR2 YFSETQ. This CDR3 is 16 amino acids long. Deletions cut 2 bases from V and 2 bases from J, with 13 bases between. In nucleotides, the CDR3 is TGCGCCAGCAGCTTTGGGACCGGGACTACTAATGAAAAACTGTTTTTT. Translation gives CASSFGTGTTNEKLFF.

In its sample, this clonotype was seen a few times. The CDR3 protein is CASSHTRSKTDTQYF. Written as DNA, the CDR3 is TGTGCCAGCAGCCATACTCGGTCTAAAACAGATACGCAGTATTTT. The chain employs TRBV3-1 and TRBJ2-3; D ambiguous. The CDR3 has 15 amino acids. From germline, CDR1 is LGHDT and CDR2 YNNKEL (reference sequence). Trimming took off 3 bases at V and 3 bases at J, with 13 bases between the two ends.

The chain has TRBV19 and TRBJ2-2; D is uncertain. V gave up 7 bases and J gave up 0 bases, with 9 bases separating them. The CDR3 loop spans 14 amino acids. The V gene's germline CDR1 is LNHDA and CDR2 SQIVND (reference sequence). CDR3 residues: CASKLIANTGELFF. DNA for the CDR3: TGTGCCAGTAAACTAATAGCGAACACCGGGGAGCTGTTTTTT.

This clonotype was seen only a few times. The chain uses TRBV28 and TRBJ2-6; D could derive from TRBD1 or TRBD2 (5 bases each). There are 17 residues in the CDR3. Deletions cut 5 bases from V and 0 bases from J, with 14 bases between. Germline CDR1 MDHEN, CDR2 SYDVKM. The chain's CDR3 is CASSTGQHYSGANVLTF. CDR3 in DNA: TGTGCCAGCAGTACGGGGCAACATTACTCTGGGGCCAACGTCCTGACTTTC.

This clonotype was seen a handful of times. The gene calls are TRBV28 and TRBJ2-7; 7 nucleotides align to TRBD1. The trim removed 5 bases at V and 3 bases at J, leaving 10 bases unmatched. Germline CDR1 MDHEN, CDR2 SYDVKM. This CDR3 is built from 15 residues. The CDR3 is CASSKPGQNYYEQYF. The CDR3 DNA sequence: TGTGCCAGCAGTAAACCGGGACAGAATTACTACGAGCAGTACTTC. The full variable domain, rest sourced from reference TRBV28 and TRBJ2-7, is DVKVTQSSRYLVKRTGEKVFLECVQDMDHENMFWYRQDPGLGLRLIYFSYDVKMKEKGDIPEGYSVSREKKERFSLILESASTNQTSMYLCASSKPGQNYYEQYFGPGTRLTVT.

This clonotype was counted only a few times. The rearrangement uses TRBV7-2 and TRBJ2-5; possibly TRBD2 for D (5 bases). CDR1 SGHTA and CDR2 FQGNSA come from the germline V gene. V lost 1 base and J lost 5, with 14 bases in between. The CDR3 consists of 15 residues. The CDR3 loop reads CASSLVWSERETQYF. CDR3 DNA: TGTGCCAGCAGCTTAGTCTGGTCTGAGCGGGAGACCCAGTACTTC.

V usage is TRBV13 and J usage is TRBJ1-3; D is unclear. V was shortened by 6 bases and J by 4 bases, with 10 bases between the two germline ends. This CDR3 is built from 13 residues. Germline V CDR1 and CDR2: PRHDT, FYEKMQ (reference sequence). CDR3 sequence: CASRLGLGNTIYF. In DNA form, the CDR3 reads TGTGCCAGCAGATTGGGCCTCGGAAACACCATATATTTT.

This clonotype has just a few counts. This rearrangement joins TRBV7-9 to TRBJ2-5; tentatively, D is TRBD2 (5 bases). Germline-derived CDR1 and CDR2 are SEHNR and FQNEAQ (reference sequence). CDR3 size: 15 residues. Trimming cost V 6 bases and J 4 bases, with 18 bases left between them. CDR3 residues: CASSPSLTRRETQYF. The CDR3 DNA sequence: TGTGCCAGCAGTCCAAGTCTTACTAGGAGAGAGACCCAGTACTTC.

This clonotype occurred many times. The V and J genes are TRBV6-1 and TRBJ1-4, with D possibly matching TRBD1 (5 bases). Looked up from germline, CDR1 is MNHNS and CDR2 is SASEGT. This CDR3 is built from 16 residues. V lost 3 bases and J 7 bases, leaving 18 bases between the germline ends. CDR3 DNA: TGTGCCAGCAGTGACAGAAGACAGCCGAGCGGTGAAAAACTGTTTTTT. As protein: CASSDRRQPSGEKLFF.

This clonotype was found a few times. J is TRBJ2-5 and V is TRBV7-2; a possible D gene is TRBD2 (5 bases). The CDR3 runs to 13 residues. Germline values: CDR1 SGHTA, CDR2 FQGNSA. Trimming took off 4 bases at V and 0 bases at J, with 6 bases between the two ends. The CDR3 coding sequence is TGTGCCAGCAGCTGGAGGTACCAAGAGACCCAGTACTTC. Translating gives CASSWRYQETQYF.

Only a few counts were recorded for this clonotype. The chain has TRBV12-3 or TRBV12-4 and TRBJ1-2; 10 positions match TRBD1. With V trimmed by 8 bases and J by 5 bases, 8 bases remained unmatched. The CDR3 runs to 14 residues. The CDR3: CASGDRTGGYGYTF. The CDR3 DNA reads as TGTGCCAGCGGCGATCGGACAGGGGGTTATGGCTACACCTTC.

The sample holds a few counts of this clonotype. The chain uses TRBV3-1 and TRBJ1-4; no reliable D call. Germline V CDR1 and CDR2: LGHDT, YNNKEL (reference sequence). Trimming removed 1 base at V and 3 bases at J, with 6 bases between. The CDR3 runs 14 residues. The CDR3 nucleotides read TGTGCCAGCAGCCAAGTACGGGCTAATGAAAAACTGTTTTTT. It specifies CASSQVRANEKLFF.

This sequence joins TRBV4-3 and TRBJ2-7; 9 bases agree with TRBD2. The CDR3 consists of 16 residues. With 1 base clipped from V and 6 bases from J, the junction kept 10 bases outside the gene matches. Germline lookup yields CDR1 LGHNA and CDR2 YSLEER. Here the CDR3 DNA reads TGCGCCAGCAGCCAAGGCCCTGCGGGAGGGCCGTTCGAGCAGTACTTC. This translates into CASSQGPAGGPFEQYF.

The chain is built from TRBV7-9 and TRBJ2-5; 9 bases match TRBD1. CDR3 length equals 14 residues. Germline V gives CDR1 SEHNR, CDR2 FQNEAQ (reference sequence). V lost 5 bases and J lost 6; bases outside the gene matches: 7. The CDR3: CASSPGQGWQTQYF. The CDR3 nucleotides are TGTGCCAGCAGCCCGGGACAGGGATGGCAGACCCAGTACTTC.

This chain connects TRBV24-1 to TRBJ2-1, with D possibly being TRBD2 (7 bases). Trimming removed 4 bases at V and 3 bases at J, with 15 bases between. Germline assignment: CDR1 KGHDR and CDR2 SFDVKD. This CDR3 is 16 amino acids long. The CDR3 coding sequence is TGTGCCACCAGTGACCGGGGGGCCACCTACTACAATGAGCAGTTCTTC. Translating it yields CATSDRGATYYNEQFF.

This clonotype was recorded at least ten times. The chain uses TRBV12-3 or TRBV12-4 and TRBJ2-5; 8 positions agree with TRBD1. CDR3 length equals 14 residues. J gave up 3 bases and V 5 bases, and 5 bases lay outside the gene matches. The DNA for the CDR3 is TGTGCCAGCAGTCCTTCGACAGGGGAAGAGACCCAGTACTTC. It is translated as CASSPSTGEETQYF.

This clonotype was seen only a few times. The rearrangement joins TRBV6-2 or TRBV6-3 to TRBJ2-7, with D possibly being TRBD1 (6 bases). Germline V gene sequence: CDR1 MNHEY, CDR2 SVGEGT. Trimming left V 9 bases short and J 1 base short, with 13 bases between. The CDR3 consists of 13 residues. The CDR3 nucleotides are TGTGCCAGTTCCGGGACAACTTCCTACGAGCAGTACTTC. This sequence encodes CASSGTTSYEQYF.

The chain combines TRBV5-1 with TRBJ1-2, with D unresolved. CDR1 is SGHRS, CDR2 YFSETQ, per germline. The CDR3 has 13 amino acids. V was shortened by 4 bases and J by 5 bases, with 12 bases between the two germline ends. CDR3 sequence: CASSPNPNYGYTF. Here the CDR3 DNA reads TGCGCCAGCAGCCCCAACCCGAATTATGGCTACACCTTC.

This clonotype was detected a few times. The chain has TRBV6-2 or TRBV6-3 and TRBJ2-3; D remains unclear. CDR1 and CDR2 (germline): MNHEY, SVGEGT. With 6 bases removed from V and 1 base from J, the gap between germline ends came to 17 bases. This CDR3 is 16 amino acids long. The CDR3 sequence: CASRRPPRVRTDTQYF. CDR3 nucleotide sequence: TGTGCCAGCAGACGACCTCCCCGGGTTCGCACAGATACGCAGTATTTT.

The chain couples TRBV20-1 to TRBJ2-7; the match to TRBD1 covers 7 bases. Germline CDR1 and CDR2: DFQATT and SNEGSKA (reference sequence). The CDR3 is 12 residues long. The junction had 5 bases not matched to a gene; V was cut back by 5 bases and J by 4 bases. CDR3 sequence reads: CSAEKGQYEQYF. Written as DNA, the CDR3 is TGCAGTGCTGAAAAGGGACAGTACGAGCAGTACTTC.